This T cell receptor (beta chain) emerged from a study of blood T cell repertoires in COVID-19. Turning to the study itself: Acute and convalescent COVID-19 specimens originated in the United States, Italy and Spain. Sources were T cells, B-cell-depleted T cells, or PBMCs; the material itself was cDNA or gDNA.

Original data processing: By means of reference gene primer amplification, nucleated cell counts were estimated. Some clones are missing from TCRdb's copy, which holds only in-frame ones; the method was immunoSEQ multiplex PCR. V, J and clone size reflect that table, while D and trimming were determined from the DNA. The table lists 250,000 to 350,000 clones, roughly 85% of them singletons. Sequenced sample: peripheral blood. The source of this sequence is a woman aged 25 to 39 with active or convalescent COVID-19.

The CDR3 is CSASKQGGQPQHF. CDR3 DNA: TGCAGTGCTAGTAAACAGGGCGGGCAGCCCCAGCATTTT. This chain links TRBV20-1 with TRBJ1-5, with TRBD1 as a possible D gene (6 bases). The germline gives CDR1 DFQATT, CDR2 SNEGSKA (reference sequence). The V end lost 3 bases, the J end lost 7 bases, and 13 bases lay between the germline ends. The CDR3 covers 13 residues.